The next 25 T cell receptor beta chains were all read from a single sample in a study of shared clonotypes between healthy human individuals. Assay used: immunoSEQ multiplex PCR; TCRdb lists only in-frame clones, some missing. The table includes about 770,000 clones, 72% detected once. Sequencing was performed on memory CD4+ T cells sorted from blood. This sample's subset: CD45RA-negative fraction. All receptors come from a woman younger than 45 in good health.

This clone appeared a few times. This rearrangement joins TRBV18 to TRBJ2-2; D call uncertain. The CDR3 runs to 14 residues. With 3 bases removed from V and 6 bases from J, the gap between germline ends came to 11 bases. Germline V CDR1 and CDR2: KGHSH, LQKENI. The CDR3 DNA reads as TGTGCCAGCTCACCGCCGACTTCGGCCGGGGAGCTGTTTTTT. It codes for CASSPPTSAGELFF.

The rearrangement links TRBV21-1 to TRBJ1-4. TRBV21-1 is a recognized pseudogene. There are 14 residues in the CDR3. CDR3 sequence reads: CASSNYGVGEKLFF. In DNA, the CDR3 is TGTGCCAGCAGCAATTATGGGGTCGGTGAAAAACTGTTTTTT.

V gene TRBV6-5 combines with J gene TRBJ2-5; D is uncertain. The CDR3 is 14 residues long. The V gene's germline CDR1 is MNHEY and CDR2 SVGAGI. Between the trimmed V and J ends, which lost 2 bases and 4 bases, there was a span of 11 bases. The CDR3 sequence is CASSYGSALETQYF. The CDR3 DNA follows: TGTGCCAGCAGTTACGGATCAGCGCTAGAGACCCAGTACTTC.

This sequence joins TRBV9 and TRBJ2-5; TRBD2 aligns across 7 bases. The last part of the DNA fits TRBJ2-7 better; the J call may be wrong. The CDR3 consists of 15 residues. Germline V gives CDR1 SGDLS, CDR2 YYNGEE. The CDR3 region has the DNA TGTGCCAGCAGCCCACGGAGCGGGGATTCCTACGAGCAGTACTTC. Encoded protein: CASSPRSGDSYEQYF.

Ten or more counts support this clone. This chain uses TRBV2 with TRBJ1-2; 7 bases fit TRBD1. With 10 bases clipped from V and 4 bases from J, the junction kept 24 bases outside the gene matches. In germline, CDR1 is SNHLY, CDR2 FYNNEI. The CDR3 sequence is 18 residues long. The CDR3 here is CATQGDREKLSWSYGYTF. CDR3 bases: TGTGCCACTCAGGGCGACAGGGAGAAGCTCTCCTGGAGCTATGGCTACACCTTC.

The chain recombines TRBV5-1 with TRBJ2-5; the D is unclear. Germline V CDR1 and CDR2: SGHRS, YFSETQ. V was shortened by 4 bases and J by 2 bases, with 21 bases between the two germline ends. This CDR3 spans 17 amino acids. CDR3 in amino acids: CASSPFVTISLQETQYF. The CDR3 coding sequence is TGCGCCAGCAGCCCTTTCGTCACCATTTCCCTACAAGAGACCCAGTACTTC.

The rearrangement links TRBV27 to TRBJ2-5, with 9 nucleotides matching TRBD1. Germline CDR1 MNHEY, CDR2 SMNVEV (reference sequence). The CDR3 spans 16 residues. The trim removed 6 bases at V and 1 base at J, leaving 9 bases unmatched. The CDR3 coding sequence is TGTGCCAGCAGCTCCCCCCGACAGGGGGGCCAAGAGACCCAGTACTTC. Protein sequence: CASSSPRQGGQETQYF.

The chain combines TRBV5-4 with TRBJ2-7, with 9 positions matching TRBD1. J gave up 2 bases and V 4 bases, and 10 bases lay outside the gene matches. Germline V gives CDR1 SGHNT, CDR2 YYREEE (reference sequence). The CDR3 has 16 amino acids. The CDR3 loop is CASSHTGTGKAYEQYF. As DNA, the CDR3 is TGTGCCAGCAGCCATACCGGGACAGGGAAGGCCTACGAGCAGTACTTC.

The chain joins TRBV19 to TRBJ1-3; no clear D. Germline CDR1 and CDR2: LNHDA and SQIVND (reference sequence). Trimming removed 10 bases at V and 5 bases at J, with 12 bases between. This CDR3 contains 12 residues. CDR3 amino acids: CATADRRNTIYF. The CDR3 coding sequence is TGTGCCACCGCGGACCGGCGAAACACCATATATTTT.

The chain links TRBV18 to TRBJ2-2; D is unclear. The CDR3 is 14 amino acids. Germline V gives CDR1 KGHSH, CDR2 LQKENI. The V gene lost 4 bases and the J gene lost 6 bases, with 12 bases spanning the gap. This CDR3 is CASSRPEIAGELFF. The CDR3 coding sequence is TGTGCCAGCTCACGACCAGAGATTGCCGGGGAGCTGTTTTTT.

A word on this clone: This specimen includes other DNA sequences encoding the same CDR3. The chain employs TRBV10-1 and TRBJ1-2; D call uncertain. The CDR3 spans 13 residues. Trimming removed 0 bases from V and 3 bases from J, with 5 bases in between. Germline V lookup: CDR1 WNHNN, CDR2 SYGVQD (reference sequence). The CDR3: CASSESGYYGYTF. DNA for the CDR3: TGCGCCAGCAGTGAGTCCGGATACTATGGCTACACCTTC.

This clone was found many times. This chain uses TRBV19 with TRBJ1-1; TRBD1 might be the D (5 bases). The germline V gene has CDR1 LNHDA and CDR2 SQIVND (reference sequence). Trimming shortened V by 4 bases and J by 10 bases, and 10 bases separated the two germline ends. CDR3 length: 11 amino acids. The CDR3 reads CASSTGIGAFF. The CDR3 DNA sequence: TGTGCCAGTAGTACAGGGATCGGAGCTTTCTTT.

V and J are TRBV10-1 and TRBJ2-5, with unresolved D. This CDR3 contains 13 residues. CDR1 WNHNN and CDR2 SYGVQD come from the germline V gene (reference sequence). The V gene lost 5 bases and the J gene lost 4 bases, with 11 bases spanning the gap. The CDR3 is CASSRTPGETQYF. In DNA form, the CDR3 reads TGCGCCAGCAGTAGGACCCCGGGAGAGACCCAGTACTTC.

This chain uses TRBV11-2 with TRBJ2-7, with TRBD1 matching over 11 bases. The trim removed 1 base at V and 2 bases at J, leaving 4 bases unmatched. Germline V gives CDR1 SGHAT, CDR2 FQNNGV. The CDR3 has 16 amino acids. The CDR3 sequence: CASSLVGGQGAYEQYF. Written as DNA, the CDR3 is TGTGCCAGCAGCTTAGTGGGGGGACAGGGGGCCTACGAGCAGTACTTC.

J is TRBJ2-6 and V is TRBV2; 9 nucleotides match TRBD1. The germline CDR1 and CDR2 sequences are SNHLY and FYNNEI. The CDR3 length is 15 residues. Unmatched junction bases numbered 2, after V lost 8 bases and J lost 0 bases. The CDR3: CASRDRVSGANVLTF. In DNA, the CDR3 is TGTGCCAGCCGGGACAGGGTCTCTGGGGCCAACGTCCTGACTTTC.

The V and J genes are TRBV27 and TRBJ2-1; TRBD2 might be the D (6 bases). The CDR3 totals 16 residues. Germline CDR1 and CDR2: MNHEY and SMNVEV (reference sequence). Trimming left V 5 bases short and J 0 bases short, with 14 bases between. The CDR3 protein is CASSRGNSGSYNEQFF. Written as DNA, the CDR3 is TGTGCCAGCAGTCGCGGGAACTCAGGCTCCTACAATGAGCAGTTCTTC.

The V gene is TRBV5-1, the J gene TRBJ1-2, with D uncertain. Trimming pared 0 bases from V and 1 base from J, leaving 10 bases between. Germline CDR1 SGHRS, CDR2 YFSETQ. There are 15 residues in the CDR3. The chain's CDR3 is CASSLEPNINYGYTF. The CDR3 coding sequence is TGCGCCAGCAGCTTGGAGCCCAACATTAACTATGGCTACACCTTC.

This clone showed up just a few times. The genes are TRBV19 and TRBJ1-5; D unresolved. This CDR3 contains 10 residues. Germline V gene lookup returns CDR1 LNHDA and CDR2 SQIVND (reference sequence). The V end was cut by 6 bases, the J end by 7 bases, with 4 bases between. Here the CDR3 DNA reads TGTGCCAGTAGAGGGCAGCCCCAGCATTTT. This sequence encodes CASRGQPQHF.

This clone occurred once. The chain joins TRBV7-8 to TRBJ1-5, with a weak D call TRBD1 (6 bases). CDR1 and CDR2 (germline): SGHVS, FQNEAQ. CDR3 size: 14 residues. Trimming removed 11 bases at V and 0 bases at J, with 14 bases between. The CDR3 loop reads CAASRGNSNQPQHF. The DNA for the CDR3 is TGTGCCGCGAGCAGGGGAAATAGCAATCAGCCCCAGCATTTT.

This clone has a single count. The CDR3 DNA is TGTGCCAGCAGCTCGTATGCCGGGAAGGCTGAGCAGTACTTC. This gives the protein CASSSYAGKAEQYF. The chain carries TRBV5-4 and TRBJ2-7; maybe TRBD2 (5 bases). The CDR3 sequence is 14 residues long. Trimming pared 3 bases from V and 7 bases from J, leaving 17 bases between. Germline CDR1 SGHNT, CDR2 YYREEE (reference sequence).

A remark on this clone: This sample also contains other DNA sequences that code for the same CDR3. The rearrangement joins TRBV7-6 to TRBJ2-5; D is undetermined. V lost 3 bases and J 2 bases, leaving 1 base between the germline ends. This CDR3 has 11 residues. CDR1 is SGHVS and CDR2 is FNYEAQ in the germline V gene. This chain's CDR3 is CASSLQETQYF. The CDR3 DNA is TGTGCCAGCAGCTTGCAAGAGACCCAGTACTTC.

CDR3 coding DNA: TGCAGCGCCGAAGACAGGGGGAACTATGGCTACACCTTC. Its protein is CSAEDRGNYGYTF. This chain joins TRBV29-1 and TRBJ1-2; 9 bases agree with TRBD1. The CDR3 sequence is 13 residues long. CDR1 and CDR2 from the germline V gene are SQVTM and ANQGSEA. After removal of 7 bases from V and 2 bases from J, the junction contained 5 bases not matched to a gene.

Details on this clone: Other DNA sequences within the sample encode an identical CDR3. The gene calls are TRBV7-3 and TRBJ2-2, with D possibly being TRBD2 (5 bases). The CDR3 has 16 residues. V lost 0 bases to trimming and J lost 4 bases, with 12 bases between them. Germline V gene sequence: CDR1 SGHTA, CDR2 FQGTGA. CDR3 DNA sequence: TGTGCCAGCAGCTTAACCTCTAGCCGAGGCACCGGGGAGCTGTTTTTT. It encodes CASSLTSSRGTGELFF. The full variable domain, with the rest looked up from reference TRBV7-3 and TRBJ2-2, is GAGVSQTPSNKVTEKGKYVELRCDPISGHTALYWYRQSLGQGPEFLIYFQGTGAADDSGLPNDRFFAVRPEGSVSTLKIQRTERGDSAVYLCASSLTSSRGTGELFFGEGSRLTVL.

The chain uses TRBV5-1 and TRBJ2-5; D possibly matches TRBD1 or TRBD2 (5 bases each). V was cut by 1 base and J by 7 bases, with 17 bases left in between. This CDR3 has 15 residues. The V gene's germline CDR1 is SGHRS and CDR2 YFSETQ. CDR3 nucleotide sequence: TGCGCCAGCAGCTTGATAAGCGACCCTGGGGGGACCCAGTACTTC. Amino acid sequence: CASSLISDPGGTQYF.

For this clone: The same CDR3 is also encoded by other DNA sequences in this sample. This chain links TRBV27 with TRBJ2-1, with a possible D match to TRBD2 (7 bases). The CDR3 runs to 14 residues. Germline V gives CDR1 MNHEY, CDR2 SMNVEV (reference sequence). V gave up 2 bases and J gave up 5 bases, with 10 bases separating them. CDR3 protein: CASSLRGTNNEQFF. The DNA of the CDR3 is TGTGCCAGCAGTTTAAGGGGGACTAACAATGAGCAGTTCTTC.